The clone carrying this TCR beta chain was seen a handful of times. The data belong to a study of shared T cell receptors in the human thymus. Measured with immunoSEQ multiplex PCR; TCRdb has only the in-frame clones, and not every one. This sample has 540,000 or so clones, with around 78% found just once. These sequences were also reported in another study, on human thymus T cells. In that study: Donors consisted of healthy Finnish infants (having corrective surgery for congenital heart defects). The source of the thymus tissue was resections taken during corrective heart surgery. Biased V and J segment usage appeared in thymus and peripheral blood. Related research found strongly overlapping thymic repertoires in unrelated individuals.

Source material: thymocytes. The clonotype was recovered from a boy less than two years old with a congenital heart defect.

In DNA, the CDR3 is TGTGCCAGCAGTGGACCGACAGGGGGCCGAGAGACCCAGTACTTC. Its translation: CASSGPTGGRETQYF. J is TRBJ2-5 and V is TRBV6-1, with 10 bases lining up with TRBD1. V shed 4 bases and J 4 bases; nucleotides not matched to a gene: 6. This CDR3 has 15 amino acids. Germline assignment: CDR1 MNHNS and CDR2 SASEGT.